Listed below are T cell receptor beta chains from one sample, sequenced in a study of T cells in Graves' hyperthyroidism and ophthalmopathy. MiXCR, applied by TCRdb to the multiplex PCR reads, yields one record per CDR3 protein. The top ten clones hold 25% to 30% of a sample with under 350,000 distinct CDR3 sequences, less than 30% of them seen once. The source material was blood. The origin of the receptors is a man in his forties with Graves' hyperthyroidism that later progressed to Graves' ophthalmopathy. The CDR3 runs from the conserved cysteine through the conserved F or W. A D gene is named only where the DNA matches it firmly. Clone size is given for some rows only: seen once, a few or many times, or a class if the clone is expanded.

d_call cdr3_length j_call v_call clone_size cdr3_aa
TRBD1 14 TRBJ2-7 TRBV2 many CASSEDRSSYEQYF
. 12 TRBJ2-7 TRBV27 many CASNPPGLEQYF
. 15 TRBJ1-2 TRBV6-5 many CASSYWDGGYYGYTF
. 13 TRBJ2-7 TRBV30 many CAWSEDSLHEQYF
. 12 TRBJ2-7 TRBV6-1 few CASGRRSNEQYF
TRBD2 15 TRBJ2-7 TRBV11-2 once CASSPTSISSYEQYF
. 14 TRBJ1-5 TRBV29-1 many CSPHTDRRHQPQHF
. 13 TRBJ1-2 TRBV20-1 many CSAPLTENYGYTF
. 11 TRBJ1-2 TRBV29-1 many CSVAGLPGYTF
. 14 TRBJ1-1 TRBV2 many CASSEVSRWGEAFF
. 13 TRBJ1-6 TRBV20-1 many CSASQGVASPLHF
. 15 TRBJ2-5 TRBV24-1 . CATSDPQGKKETQYF